These 4 T cell receptor beta chains were all obtained from the same sample, sequenced in a study of cytomegalovirus exposure and HLA in healthy donors. The PCR was carried out with 60 Vbeta primers and 13 Jbeta primers. Produced via immunoSEQ multiplex PCR; TCRdb's table is partial and in-frame only. Of 120,000 or so clones in the sample, roughly four fifths were seen once. The material sequenced was PBMCs. Receptors were obtained from a woman aged 40 to 55 in good health and CMV-seropositive.

The V and J genes are TRBV21-1 and TRBJ2-3; the table's D call TRBD2 went unverified against the DNA. TRBV21-1 is annotated as a pseudogene. The CDR3 contains 18 residues. The CDR3 loop reads CASSNRSSGRRRADTQYF. In DNA form, the CDR3 reads TGTGCCAGCAGCAACCGATCTAGCGGGAGGCGTAGGGCAGATACGCAGTATTTT.

The chain combines TRBV28 with TRBJ2-1, with 7 nucleotides matching TRBD2. Per the germline V gene, CDR1 is MDHEN and CDR2 is SYDVKM. J was trimmed by 5 bases and V by 5 bases; bases with no gene match: 3. CDR3 length equals 13 residues. CDR3 protein: CASSGGSHNEQFF. Here the CDR3 DNA reads TGTGCCAGCAGTGGCGGGAGCCACAATGAGCAGTTCTTC.

The chain joins TRBV30 to TRBJ2-7; possible D gene TRBD1, 5 bases. V lost 4 bases and J 5 bases, leaving 12 bases between the germline ends. Germline V lookup: CDR1 GTSNPN, CDR2 SVGIG (reference sequence). The CDR3 covers 12 residues. Here the CDR3 reads CAWKNRLHEQYF. The CDR3 DNA sequence: TGTGCCTGGAAAAACAGGTTGCACGAGCAGTACTTC.

V gene TRBV5-8 combines with J gene TRBJ1-3; D gene uncertain. Trimming left V 4 bases short and J 2 bases short, with 10 bases between. Germline loops: CDR1 SGHTS, CDR2 YDEGEE. This CDR3 is built from 14 residues. The CDR3 DNA reads TGTGCCAGCAGCCCACTAGGCACTGGAAACACCATATATTTT. This encodes CASSPLGTGNTIYF. Supplemented by reference TRBV5-8 and TRBJ1-3, the full variable domain reads EAGVTQSPTHLIKTRGQQATLRCSPISGHTSVYWYQQALGLGLQFLLWYDEGEERNRGNFPPRFSGRQFPNYSSELNVNALELEDSALYLCASSPLGTGNTIYFGEGSWLTVV.